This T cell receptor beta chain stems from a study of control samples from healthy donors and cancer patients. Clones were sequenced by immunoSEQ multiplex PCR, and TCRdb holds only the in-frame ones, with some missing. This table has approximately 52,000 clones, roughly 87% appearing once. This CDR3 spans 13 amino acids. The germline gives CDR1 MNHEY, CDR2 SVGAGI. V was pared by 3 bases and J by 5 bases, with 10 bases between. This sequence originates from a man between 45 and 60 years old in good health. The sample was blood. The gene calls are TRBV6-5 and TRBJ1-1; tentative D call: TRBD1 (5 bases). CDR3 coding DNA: TGTGCCAGCAGTTATCCGGGGGGGACTGAAGCTTTCTTT. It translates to CASSYPGGTEAFF.